One T cell receptor (beta chain) is described in this entry. Its antigen is currently unknown. The sample belongs to a study of identical twins. General study points: Conclusions came from cross-sectional statistical analysis, not from following the same donors. Invariant MAIT and iNKT cells could partly confound zero-insertion analyses. Beta out-of-frame sequences displayed a weaker excess of sharing between twins. With abundant cord blood beta clonotypes, insertions were fewer; memory repertoires showed no such pattern.

V shed 6 bases and J shed 5 bases, with 28 bases lying between them. There are 18 residues in the CDR3. Germline V CDR1 and CDR2: MNHEY, SVGAGI. Via MiXCR, TCRdb re-called the 5' RACE reads, giving one row per CDR3 protein. The sample contains 690,000 or so distinct CDR3 sequences, about 9.4% of which appear only once. These data were likewise used in another study, on yellow fever vaccine responses in identical twins.

The source material was PBMCs. V is TRBV6-5 and J is TRBJ1-1, with TRBD1 as a possible D gene (6 bases). The sequence was collected from a woman aged 18-29 years in good health. For the CDR3, the DNA is TGTGCCAGCAGCATCTTCTTCACGGGGGGCGGGGCCCGGACTGAAGCTTTCTTT. It translates to CASSIFFTGGGARTEAFF.